Detailed here is one T cell receptor beta chain. The CDR3 loop spans 14 amino acids. Germline V gene data show CDR1 as MNHNS and CDR2 as SASEGT. V gave up 1 base and J gave up 7 bases, with 11 bases separating them. The method was immunoSEQ multiplex PCR; TCRdb's version includes in-frame clones alone and lacks a portion of them. The top ten clones hold 5% to 6% of a sample with some 350,000 clones, roughly 88% of them seen once. This specimen comes from a study of blood T cell repertoires in COVID-19. The source of this sequence is a man younger than 40 who had recovered from COVID-19. This chain links TRBV6-1 with TRBJ2-1; maybe TRBD1 (5 bases). Specimen: PBMCs or T cells enriched from blood (not recorded which). CDR3 sequence: CASSEGGTENEQFF. Here the CDR3 DNA reads TGTGCCAGCAGTGAAGGGGGCACAGAGAATGAGCAGTTCTTC.